This paragraph covers one T cell receptor beta chain sequence. This clone has more than one count but fewer than ten. Its cognate antigen has yet to be identified. Base qualities are not recorded, but no much larger clone differs from it by a single base. There are 13 amino acids in the CDR3, from cysteine to phenylalanine inclusive. Only the CDR3 DNA stays, 39 bases, in frame from base 1. Trimming removed 5 bases from V and 6 bases from J, leaving 12 bases between the germline ends. The sample is drawn from a study of blood T cell repertoires in COVID-19 (dated by TCRdb to between 2020 and 2021). Some background on the complete study: Samples covering the acute and convalescent phases of COVID-19 were provided by collaborators in the United States, Italy and Spain. The prospective study material was composed of cDNA or gDNA derived from T cells, B-cell-depleted T cells, or PBMCs. The dataset comprised deeply sampled blood TCRbeta repertoires from subjects exposed to, actively infected with, or recovered from COVID-19. A freely available public database, intended as a resource for researchers studying the immune response to SARS-CoV-2, is where the repertoires were released. Samples were obtained from the ongoing ImmuneRACE study (first 160 participants) and from over 1,000 subjects provided by 6 global collaborators. Nearly every sample came with metadata listing a de-identified subject ID, COVID-19 status, age in years and sex. Where available, HLA class I and class II types were taken from metadata supplied by the sample provider and were not determined by assay-based typing.

The collaborating institutions used their own protocols to collect whole blood in K2EDTA tubes. For TCRbeta analysis, collaborators shipped samples as frozen whole blood, isolated PBMCs, or DNA extracted from either of those sample types. Results and caveats for the whole study, not just this receptor: The amount of clinical and demographic metadata varied by source and participant and was provided uncurated.

TCRbeta CDR3 regions were amplified from genomic DNA by means of the immunoSEQ Assay, a bias-controlled multiplex PCR. As for how the authors treated the data: The number of nucleated cells in each sample was estimated from the amplification of reference gene primers within the assay. To quantify the absolute abundance of each unique TCRbeta CDR3 rearrangement, sequence reads were collapsed and filtered. For each sample, productive Simpson clonality was calculated by taking the square root of Simpson's diversity index across productive rearrangements. The source is immuneACCESS, and TCRdb retained only in-frame sequences with V and J called. Part of the clones is not carried over; for the studies checked, unresolved V genes explain less than half of this, and the remainder is unexplained. The DNA gave D and trimming, while V, J and clone size come from that table. The sample includes 98,000 or so clones, with around 85% observed a single time. The top ten hold more than 3% of the sample.

The TCR sequence derives from a woman of 80 years or more with active or convalescent COVID-19. The sequenced sample was peripheral blood. The chain is encoded by TRBV12-3 or TRBV12-4 joined to TRBJ2-3; no D segment can be confidently identified. The DNA is TGTGCCAGCAGTCCCCTGCACACGGATACGCAGTATTTT. The translation is CASSPLHTDTQYF.